This T cell receptor (beta chain) comes out of a study of spatial heterogeneity in lung cancer. Described time point: sample taken at primary tumor resection. Whole RNA from tumor, nontumor lung or frozen PBMC was sequenced unsorted. Each TCR cDNA molecule bore a unique molecular identifier. TCRdb processed the 5' RACE reads anew with MiXCR; each CDR3 protein has one entry. The data show 25,000 or so distinct CDR3 sequences, around 8.4% seen once. This clonotype was detected ten times or more. The CDR3 sequence is 16 residues long. V gave up 2 bases and J gave up 0 bases, with 11 bases separating them. CDR1 is ENHRY and CDR2 is SYGVKD in the germline V gene.

V gene TRBV10-3 combines with J gene TRBJ2-1; D unclear. The specimen comprised PBMCs, sampled at surgery. The receptor was isolated from a female donor with early-stage non-small cell lung cancer. The CDR3 DNA follows: TGTGCCATCAGTGAGACACCGGGCGTCTCCTACAATGAGCAGTTCTTC. Translation gives CAISETPGVSYNEQFF.